This is a list of T cell receptor beta chains from one sample in a study of T cell responses to AZD1222 COVID-19 vaccine. Some clones are missing from TCRdb's copy, which holds only in-frame ones; the method was immunoSEQ multiplex PCR. The table lists around 200,000 clones, over 85% of them singletons, with approximately 0.98% in the top ten. The material was peripheral blood, obtained 28 days after the second dose of the MenACWY control vaccine. The receptors were gathered from an adult who received the MenACWY meningococcal vaccine as a control. Each CDR3 is given with its conserved first and last residue. A D gene is named only where the DNA matches it firmly. Part of the rows lack a size; the others show once, few, many or a class for expanded clones.

>TRBV11-2|NA|TRBJ1-2|NA
TGTGCCAGCAGCTTAGCAGGCGGTTATGGCTACACCTTC
CASSLAGGYGYTF
>TRBV18|NA|TRBJ1-1|once
TGTGCCAGCTCACCAGACCGAGGGGGGACCACTGAAGCTTTCTTT
CASSPDRGGTTEAFF
>TRBV5-8|NA|TRBJ2-1|once
TGTGCCAGCAGCCTGAGTTGGGCCCTCTACAATGAGCAGTTCTTC
CASSLSWALYNEQFF
>TRBV11-2|NA|TRBJ2-5|NA
TGTGCCAGCAGCTCCCTCGGAGAGACCCAGTACTTC
CASSSLGETQYF
>TRBV12-3/TRBV12-4|TRBD1|TRBJ2-2|NA
TGTGCCAGCAGAAACAGGGGTACCGGGGAGCTGTTTTTT
CASRNRGTGELFF
>TRBV3-1/TRBV3-2|NA|TRBJ1-3|NA
TGTGCCAGCAGCGGCCGGGACGGAGGAAACACCATATATTTT
CASSGRDGGNTIYF
>TRBV6-1|NA|TRBJ1-1|NA
TGTGCCAGCAGTGTCAGGGGTTGGGCGATTGACACTGAAGCTTTCTTT
CASSVRGWAIDTEAFF
>TRBV19|TRBD2|TRBJ2-3|NA
TGTGCCAGTTCACGCAGGAGGACTAGCGGGGGGGCAGGCACAGATACGCAGTATTTT
CASSRRRTSGGAGTDTQYF
>TRBV19|NA|TRBJ1-6|NA
TGTGCCAGTAGAGGACTGAGCTCCTATAATTCACCCCTCCACTTT
CASRGLSSYNSPLHF
>TRBV29-1|NA|TRBJ2-5|NA
TGCAGCGCAGGGGGGCTCGGGGCCCAGTACTTC
CSAGGLGAQYF
>TRBV30|TRBD1|TRBJ1-3|NA
TGTGCCTGGGGTGCAGGGGGCGCGGGAAACACCATATATTTT
CAWGAGGAGNTIYF
>TRBV5-4|TRBD2|TRBJ2-1|once
TGTGCCAGCAGCTTGACTTCTTTTCGCGGGGGGAAAAATGAGCAGTTCTTC
CASSLTSFRGGKNEQFF
>TRBV5-1|NA|TRBJ2-2|NA
TGCGCCAGCAGCTTTGGGGATCGTGACACCGGGGAGCTGTTTTTT
CASSFGDRDTGELFF
>TRBV7-9|NA|TRBJ1-2|NA
TGTGCCAGCAGCTTAGCTACAGGGAATGGCTACACCTTC
CASSLATGNGYTF
>TRBV7-6|NA|TRBJ2-2|few
TGTGCCAGCAGCTTAACCCCCGGAACGAACACCGGGGAGCTGTTTTTT
CASSLTPGTNTGELFF
>TRBV3-1/TRBV3-2|NA|TRBJ1-1|NA
TGTGCCAGCAGCCTTCAGACAAACACTGAAGCTTTCTTT
CASSLQTNTEAFF
>TRBV12-3/TRBV12-4|NA|TRBJ1-3|NA
TGTGCCAGCAGTTTAGCTGCTGGAAACACCATATATTTT
CASSLAAGNTIYF
>TRBV27|TRBD1|TRBJ2-7|NA
TGTGCCAGCAGGGGACAGGTTGGTAGCTACGAGCAGTACTTC
CASRGQVGSYEQYF
>TRBV11-2|NA|TRBJ2-4|once
TGTGCCAGCAGCCCGGTGGGGTCGGCCAAAAACATTCAGTACTTC
CASSPVGSAKNIQYF
>TRBV5-1|TRBD1|TRBJ1-1|NA
TGCGCCAGCAGGATACAGGGGGCCGGGGTGAACACTGAAGCTTTCTTT
CASRIQGAGVNTEAFF
>TRBV29-1|NA|TRBJ2-1|NA
TGCAGCGTTAGACCGGCAGGGAGGAATGAGCAGTTCTTC
CSVRPAGRNEQFF
>TRBV28|NA|TRBJ2-1|few
TGTGCCAGCAGTGGACGACAGCGGGTTTACAATGAGCAGTTCTTC
CASSGRQRVYNEQFF
>TRBV6-1|NA|TRBJ1-5|NA
TGTGCCAGCAGTGATGGACGATTGCCCAGTCAGCCCCAGCATTTT
CASSDGRLPSQPQHF
>TRBV20-1|NA|TRBJ2-5|few
TGCAGTGCCAGCGAGACGGAGACCCAGTACTTC
CSASETETQYF
>TRBV28|NA|TRBJ1-5|NA
TGTGCCAGCAGTTGGGTGGGGGATCAGCCCCAGCATTTT
CASSWVGDQPQHF
>TRBV19|NA|TRBJ1-1|once
TGTGCCAGTAGTATTTCGGGAGGAGTTAGGAACACTGAAGCTTTCTTT
CASSISGGVRNTEAFF
>TRBV18|NA|TRBJ2-7|once
TGTGCCAGCTCACCCTTGGACCCCTCCGAGCAGTACTTC
CASSPLDPSEQYF
>TRBV28|TRBD1|TRBJ1-2|NA
TGTGCCAGCAGTACTATACAGGGGGTTGCAGGCTACACCTTC
CASSTIQGVAGYTF
>TRBV5-1|TRBD1|TRBJ2-7|NA
TGCGCCAGCAGCTTAGGGACAGAACTCCTCGAGCAGTACTTC
CASSLGTELLEQYF
>TRBV7-9|NA|TRBJ2-2|NA
TGTGCCAGCGGGCAGGGGTCGGGCACCGGGGAGCTGTTTTTT
CASGQGSGTGELFF
>TRBV5-1|NA|TRBJ1-2|NA
TGCGCCAGCAGCTTGAACAGGGAGGAGGGCTACACCTTC
CASSLNREEGYTF
>TRBV5-1|NA|TRBJ1-4|NA
TGCGCCAGCAGAACTACAGCAACTAATGAAAAACTGTTTTTT
CASRTTATNEKLFF
>TRBV20-1|TRBD2|TRBJ2-7|NA
TGCAGTGCTAGTGGACGGGGGGGGCTCCACGAGCAGTACTTC
CSASGRGGLHEQYF
>TRBV6-5|TRBD2|TRBJ2-1|NA
TGTGCCAGCAGGGGGACTAGCTCCTACAATGAGCAGTTCTTC
CASRGTSSYNEQFF
>TRBV20-1|TRBD1|TRBJ1-2|once
TGCAGTGCTAGTATCGGGACAGCATATGGCTACACTTTC
CSASIGTAYGYTF
>TRBV5-8|TRBD1|TRBJ1-1|NA
TGTGCCAGCAGCCGACAGGGTCGAACTGAAGCTTTCTTT
CASSRQGRTEAFF
>TRBV5-1|TRBD1|TRBJ2-2|NA
TGCGCCAGCAGCTCGGGACAGGGGGCAGTCGGGGAGCTGTTTTTT
CASSSGQGAVGELFF
>TRBV7-2|NA|TRBJ2-3|NA
TGTGCCAGCAGCTTAGGTCCAGCGGGCACAGATACGCAGTATTTT
CASSLGPAGTDTQYF
>TRBV28|NA|TRBJ2-7|NA
TGTGCCAGCAGTACCTTTTGGGGAGACAGACTCTCAAGGTCGAGCTCCTACGAGCAGTACTTC
CASSTFWGDRLSRSSSYEQYF
>TRBV6-4|NA|TRBJ2-1|NA
TGTGCCAGCAGTGACGAGCACAATGAGCAGTTCTTC
CASSDEHNEQFF
>TRBV28|NA|TRBJ2-5|once
TGTGCCAGCAGTTTAAGCCTCGGACCGCTGCAAGAGACCCAGTACTTC
CASSLSLGPLQETQYF
>TRBV21-1|NA|TRBJ1-6|NA
TGTGCCAGCGACCGGGACACCATACTGCATAATTCACCCCTCCACTTT
CASDRDTILHNSPLHF
>TRBV11-2|NA|TRBJ1-1|NA
TGTGCCAGCAGCGAGGGCCCGCGGCGGGACACTGAAGCTTTCTTT
CASSEGPRRDTEAFF
>TRBV3-1/TRBV3-2|TRBD1|TRBJ1-2|NA
TGTGCCAGCAGCCAAGGGGCAGGGGGCACGGTCTATGGCTACACCTTC
CASSQGAGGTVYGYTF
>TRBV24-1|NA|TRBJ2-2|NA
TGTGCCACCAGTGACCTTACCGGGGAGCTGTTTTTT
CATSDLTGELFF
>TRBV12-3/TRBV12-4|NA|TRBJ1-2|NA
TGTGCCAGCAGTTTGGACTTTAACTATGGCTACACCTTC
CASSLDFNYGYTF
>TRBV9|NA|TRBJ1-2|NA
TGTGCCAGCAGCGTAGGGTGGGACTACGACTATGGCTACACCTTC
CASSVGWDYDYGYTF
>TRBV6-1|NA|TRBJ2-1|NA
TGTGCCAGCAGTGAAGCGGGGTCTTACAATGAGCAGTTCTTC
CASSEAGSYNEQFF
>TRBV6-6|NA|TRBJ2-5|NA
TGTGCCAGCAGTTCGGGGTCTCTATCCGAGTACTTC
CASSSGSLSEYF
>TRBV6-5|NA|TRBJ1-2|NA
TGTGCCAGCAGGGCGGACAGTATCTATGGCTACACCTTC
CASRADSIYGYTF
>TRBV7-9|TRBD1|TRBJ1-2|few
TGTGCCAGCAGCTTACCAGGGGGCAGCTATGGCTACACCTTC
CASSLPGGSYGYTF
>TRBV3-1/TRBV3-2|NA|TRBJ1-2|NA
TGTGCCAGCAGCCAAGGGTTGGGCTCGACAGAGATCTATGGCTACACCTTC
CASSQGLGSTEIYGYTF
>TRBV7-9|NA|TRBJ1-4|NA
TGTGCCAGCAGGGGTCCAGGGGCAACTAATGAAAAACTGTTTTTT
CASRGPGATNEKLFF
>TRBV15|TRBD2|TRBJ2-1|NA
TGTGCCACCAGCGGGACTAGCGGACTTTACAATGAGCAGTTCTTC
CATSGTSGLYNEQFF
>TRBV19|NA|TRBJ1-1|NA
TGTGCCAGTAGTGACGCCAGGGGAATTCGGCGGCACGGTGAAGCTTTCTTT
CASSDARGIRRHGEAFF